Shown below are 17 T cell receptor beta chains from a single sample sequenced in a study of cytomegalovirus exposure and HLA in healthy donors. PCR employed 60 Vbeta and 13 Jbeta primers. Measured with immunoSEQ multiplex PCR; TCRdb has only the in-frame clones, and not every one. The data hold under 200,000 clones, with roughly four fifths observed a single time. The sequenced material came from PBMCs. The receptors come from a woman aged 18-29 years in good health and CMV-seronegative.

V usage is TRBV4-1 and J usage is TRBJ2-3, with 13 bases matching TRBD2. Germline loops: CDR1 MGHRA, CDR2 YSYEKL. CDR3 length equals 17 residues. V lost 0 bases to trimming and J lost 6 bases; unmatched junction nucleotides: 6. CDR3 loop: CASSQDKLAGGFDTQYF. The CDR3 coding sequence is TGCGCCAGCAGCCAAGACAAACTAGCGGGAGGGTTTGATACGCAGTATTTT.

The J gene is TRBJ2-3, the V gene TRBV16; 8 nucleotides line up with TRBD1. CDR3 size: 14 residues. Germline CDR1 and CDR2: KGHSY and FQNENV. With 2 bases clipped from V and 8 bases from J, the junction kept 6 bases outside the gene matches. CDR3 sequence (DNA): TGTGCCAGCAGCCAACGACGGGACAGGTCTACGCAGTATTTT. Protein sequence: CASSQRRDRSTQYF.

The chain carries TRBV9 and TRBJ2-3; TRBD2 aligns across 9 bases. V was clipped by 5 bases and J by 2 bases; unmatched bases: 3. From germline, CDR1 is SGDLS and CDR2 YYNGEE. The CDR3 length is 14 residues. This chain's CDR3 is CASSSSGVTDTQYF. CDR3 bases: TGTGCCAGCAGTTCTAGCGGGGTCACAGATACGCAGTATTTT.

This chain uses TRBV21-1 with TRBJ2-7; the listed D gene, TRBD1, was not tested against the DNA. TRBV21-1 is a documented pseudogene. This CDR3 has 15 amino acids. CDR3 nucleotides: TGTGCCAGCAGCAAAACGCAGGGGGCCTCGCACGAGCAGTACTTC. This encodes CASSKTQGASHEQYF.

The V gene is TRBV13, the J gene TRBJ2-1; no reliable D call. Germline V lookup: CDR1 PRHDT, CDR2 FYEKMQ (reference sequence). The CDR3 is 11 amino acids. V was cut by 1 base and J by 11 bases, with 6 bases left in between. The CDR3 protein is CASSLAQKQFF. The DNA of the CDR3 is TGTGCCAGCAGCTTAGCACAAAAGCAGTTCTTC.

The CDR3 here is CASSQDNYGYTF. As DNA, the CDR3 is TGTGCCAGCAGCCAGGATAACTATGGCTACACCTTC. V is TRBV7-2 and J is TRBJ1-2; D not resolved. Deletions cut 5 bases from V and 1 base from J, with 5 bases between. This CDR3 comprises 12 residues. In germline, CDR1 is SGHTA, CDR2 FQGNSA.

The J gene is TRBJ2-7, the V gene TRBV11-2; tentative D call: TRBD1 (6 bases). Germline V gene data show CDR1 as SGHAT and CDR2 as FQNNGV. V was shortened by 2 bases and J by 3 bases, with 20 bases between the two germline ends. The CDR3 is made up of 17 amino acids. The CDR3 loop is CASSLSQRRAGDYEQYF. CDR3 DNA sequence: TGTGCCAGCAGCTTATCCCAAAGACGAGCAGGGGACTACGAGCAGTACTTC.

The chain carries TRBV7-7 and TRBJ2-2; 11 bases line up with TRBD2. Trimming took 5 bases from V and 5 from J; bases not matched to a gene: 4. Looked up from germline, CDR1 is SSHAT and CDR2 is FNYEAQ (reference sequence). This CDR3 has 15 residues. DNA for the CDR3: TGTGCCAGCAGCCACGGGACTAGCGGAACCGGGGAGCTGTTTTTT. This codes for CASSHGTSGTGELFF.

The CDR3 here is CASSLGRALAVYNEQFF. The CDR3, as DNA: TGTGCCAGCAGCTTAGGTCGGGCCTTAGCGGTCTACAATGAGCAGTTCTTC. The chain combines TRBV7-2 with TRBJ2-1, with TRBD2 as a possible D gene (6 bases). Trimming pared 1 base from V and 3 bases from J, leaving 16 bases between. Germline CDR1 is SGHTA and CDR2 is FQGNSA. The CDR3 sequence is 17 residues long.

Regarding this clone: This sample includes further DNA sequences coding for the same CDR3. J is TRBJ1-5 and V is TRBV7-2, with D possibly TRBD1 on 5 matching bases. Germline CDR1 SGHTA, CDR2 FQGNSA. The CDR3 is 13 residues long. Trimming shortened V by 5 bases and J by 7 bases, and 12 bases separated the two germline ends. The CDR3 nucleotides are TGTGCCAGCAGCAAGAGGCAGGGCCAGCCCCAGCATTTT. Amino acids: CASSKRQGQPQHF.

This chain joins TRBV27 and TRBJ2-4; TRBD1 matches 11 bases. The V segment lost 3 bases and the J segment 1 base; nucleotides outside the gene matches: 8. The CDR3 spans 18 residues. Germline CDR1 is MNHEY and CDR2 is SMNVEV (reference sequence). The CDR3 reads CASSLRGQGARAKNIQYF. For the CDR3, the DNA is TGTGCCAGCAGTTTGAGAGGACAGGGGGCTCGGGCCAAAAACATTCAGTACTTC.

This clone occurred once. This chain links TRBV10-3 with TRBJ1-5, with 9 bases lining up with TRBD1. The ends lost 6 bases at V and 4 bases at J; junction bases unmatched: 4. The CDR3 consists of 14 residues. Looked up from germline, CDR1 is ENHRY and CDR2 is SYGVKD. For the CDR3, the DNA is TGTGCCATCAGGATACAGGGGGCTAATCAGCCCCAGCATTTT. Its translation: CAIRIQGANQPQHF.

The V gene is TRBV10-3, the J gene TRBJ2-3, with D maybe TRBD2 (5 bases). Germline V gene lookup returns CDR1 ENHRY and CDR2 SYGVKD. This CDR3 contains 12 residues. V lost 11 bases and J 0 bases, leaving 9 bases between the germline ends. The CDR3 loop reads CALGGSTDTQYF. The DNA for the CDR3 is TGTGCCTTGGGCGGGAGCACAGATACGCAGTATTTT.

The chain uses TRBV18 and TRBJ2-3; weak D call: TRBD1 (6 bases). Germline assignment: CDR1 KGHSH and CDR2 LQKENI. V was trimmed by 4 bases and J by 4 bases, leaving 18 bases between them. The CDR3 is 16 residues long. The DNA for the CDR3 is TGTGCCAGCTCACGGAAACAGGGAATTGGAGCAGATACGCAGTATTTT. Translated, it gives CASSRKQGIGADTQYF.

This clone was counted once. The genes are TRBV30 and TRBJ1-4; no reliable D call. Trimming took off 3 bases at V and 5 bases at J, with 19 bases between the two ends. Germline lookup yields CDR1 GTSNPN and CDR2 SVGIG (reference sequence). The CDR3 has 16 amino acids. This CDR3 reads CAWRDVGEGGNEKLFF. As DNA, the CDR3 is TGTGCCTGGAGGGACGTGGGAGAGGGCGGAAATGAAAAACTGTTTTTT.

This clone showed up just a few times. This chain uses TRBV4-1 with TRBJ1-5; 8 bases map to TRBD1. The length of the CDR3 is 17 residues. The germline V gene encodes CDR1 MGHRA and CDR2 YSYEKL. The ends lost 4 bases at V and 3 bases at J; junction bases unmatched: 11. DNA for the CDR3: TGCGCCAGCAGCCTCCACGAGGACAGGGCTTTCAATCAGCCCCAGCATTTT. This encodes CASSLHEDRAFNQPQHF.

Only one count was recorded for this clone. The chain carries TRBV18 and TRBJ2-1; TRBD2 matches 9 bases. V lost 8 bases and J lost 3; bases outside the gene matches: 14. The CDR3 runs 17 residues. CDR1 is KGHSH and CDR2 is LQKENI in the germline V gene. The CDR3 region has the DNA TGTGCCAGCGTCGGAGGGGCGGGAGGGACAAGCTACAATGAGCAGTTCTTC. This encodes CASVGGAGGTSYNEQFF.